This record concerns one T cell receptor beta chain sequence. Its antigen remains unidentified. CDR3 length: 16 residues. Germline-derived CDR1 and CDR2 are SGHTA and FQGNSA. J lost 4 bases, V lost 3 bases, and 4 bases had no gene match. Once obtained from cultured CD4+ T cells, the DNA was sequenced using the Oncomine TCR Beta short-read assay. One entry per CDR3 protein results from TCRdb running MiXCR on the PCR reads. The repertoire holds fewer than 15,000 distinct CDR3 sequences, with under 50% as singletons. These data belong to a study of vaccination and CD4 T cells after COVID-19. Treatment defined: approximately 9-day PBMC culture with coronavirus spike peptide pools or control peptides (ViraFEST assay).

Sequenced: CD4+ T cells from blood, cultured in vitro. The clonotype was recovered from a human donor who had recovered from COVID-19. The chain couples TRBV7-2 to TRBJ2-3; 13 positions agree with TRBD2. CDR3 in amino acids: CASSFTSGRAADTQYF. CDR3 in DNA: TGTGCCAGCAGCTTTACTAGCGGGAGGGCCGCAGATACGCAGTATTTT.